This TCR beta chain is drawn from a study of response to subunit inactivated influenza vaccine. The V and J ends lost 4 bases and 1 base, in that order; junction bases with no gene match: 4. CDR1 is SNHLY, CDR2 FYNNEI, per germline. The CDR3 sequence is 15 residues long. MiXCR was run by TCRdb on the RT-PCR reads, yielding one entry per CDR3 protein. This sample carries under 550,000 distinct CDR3 sequences, around 8% of them seen once, and the ten largest clones take over 10%. Study results and caveats: Few additional T cells are recruited per seasonal influenza vaccination, authors suggested.

This clonotype was seen ten or more times. Its antigen is unidentified. The chain joins TRBV2 to TRBJ2-5, with 9 bases matching TRBD2. Source: PBMCs from blood, taken roughly 24 months after vaccination. The TCR sequence derives from a man aged 45 to 70 who received an inactivated influenza vaccine. The CDR3 DNA reads as TGTGCCAGCAGTGTCGGGCGGGAGGGCCAAGAGACCCAGTACTTC. Its protein product is CASSVGREGQETQYF.